A single sample gave rise to the 10 T cell receptor beta chains below, sequenced in a study of cytomegalovirus exposure and HLA in healthy donors (dated 2017 in TCRdb). The library was made by the immunoSEQ multiplex PCR assay. A mixture of 60 forward primers for TCR Vbeta segments and 13 reverse primers for TCR Jbeta segments was used in the multiplex PCR. The table was pulled from immuneACCESS by TCRdb, which kept in-frame rearrangements only. Such tables lose some clones; where checked, under half of the loss comes from unresolved V genes, and the rest has no known cause. Recorded for this sample are more than 150,000 clones; roughly 84% of them occurred a single time. Together, the top ten hold over 1.5% of the sample. Material: PBMCs. The origin of the receptors is a young woman in good health and CMV-seronegative.

The chain's CDR3 is CASSGRTNTDTQYF. The CDR3 DNA is TGTGCCAGCAGTGGGCGAACTAACACAGATACGCAGTATTTT. The chain employs TRBV6-1 and TRBJ2-3; D gene uncertain. With 4 bases removed from V and 2 bases from J, the gap between germline ends came to 10 bases. Germline-derived CDR1 and CDR2 are MNHNS and SASEGT. The CDR3 has 14 residues.

The chain has TRBV30 and TRBJ1-6; D gene uncertain. Germline CDR1 is GTSNPN and CDR2 is SVGIG (reference sequence). V lost 2 bases, J lost 4 bases, and 12 bases lay in between. The CDR3 spans 15 residues. CDR3 in DNA: TGTGCCTGGAGTCGGCAGCGAACGTATAATTCACCCCTCCACTTT. Its translation is CAWSRQRTYNSPLHF.

The chain recombines TRBV5-4 with TRBJ2-7; 16 bases line up with TRBD2. With 4 bases clipped from V and 4 bases from J, the junction kept 8 bases outside the gene matches. Germline CDR1 SGHNT, CDR2 YYREEE (reference sequence). There are 17 residues in the CDR3. The DNA for the CDR3 is TGTGCCAGCAGCCCGGGACTAGCGGGGGGGCGTTGGTACGAGCAGTACTTC. Protein sequence: CASSPGLAGGRWYEQYF.

The V gene is TRBV19, the J gene TRBJ1-5; D not certain. The CDR3 spans 16 residues. Trimming shortened V by 7 bases and J by 3 bases, and 19 bases separated the two germline ends. CDR1 and CDR2 (germline): LNHDA, SQIVND (reference sequence). The CDR3 coding sequence is TGTGCCAGTAATCCAGGCAGACTATCTAACAATCAGCCCCAGCATTTT. Translating gives CASNPGRLSNNQPQHF. The variable domain in full, with the rest retrieved from reference TRBV19 and TRBJ1-5, is DGGITQSPKYLFRKEGQNVTLSCEQNLNHDAMYWYRQDPGQGLRLIYYSQIVNDFQKGDIAEGYSVSREKKESFPLTVTSAQKNPTAFYLCASNPGRLSNNQPQHFGDGTRLSIL.

V gene TRBV5-1 combines with J gene TRBJ1-4; unclear D gene. The CDR3 has 14 amino acids. The germline CDR1 and CDR2 sequences are SGHRS and YFSETQ. Trimming stripped 4 bases from V and 7 bases from J, with 14 bases between. CDR3 loop: CASSPRGAGEKLFF. CDR3 bases: TGCGCCAGCAGCCCCCGGGGAGCAGGTGAAAAACTGTTTTTT.

The rearrangement joins TRBV18 to TRBJ1-1, with D possibly TRBD1 on 5 matching bases. Germline CDR1 KGHSH, CDR2 LQKENI. CDR3 length equals 16 residues. V was trimmed by 4 bases and J by 1 base, leaving 16 bases between them. The DNA of the CDR3 is TGTGCCAGCTCACTCCTCGGGGGGAGCGGGAACACTGAAGCTTTCTTT. Its protein product is CASSLLGGSGNTEAFF.

The chain combines TRBV5-4 with TRBJ2-6, with 9 bases that match TRBD1. J was trimmed by 0 bases and V by 0 bases; bases with no gene match: 7. The CDR3 sequence is 19 residues long. Germline V gene data show CDR1 as SGHNT and CDR2 as YYREEE (reference sequence). CDR3 loop: CASSLVLGTGTSGANVLTF. The CDR3 DNA reads TGTGCCAGCAGCTTGGTGTTAGGGACAGGGACCTCTGGGGCCAACGTCCTGACTTTC.

CDR3 residues: CAWNGQEGQPQHF. As DNA, the CDR3 is TGTGCCTGGAATGGACAGGAGGGTCAGCCCCAGCATTTT. V gene TRBV30 combines with J gene TRBJ1-5, with 7 bases matching TRBD1. Germline V gene lookup returns CDR1 GTSNPN and CDR2 SVGIG (reference sequence). This CDR3 is built from 13 residues. Trimming removed 4 bases from V and 6 bases from J; junction bases left unmatched: 6.

This clone was seen once. CDR3 sequence: CASSREGRSTEAFF. The CDR3 DNA follows: TGCGCCAGCAGCCGGGAGGGACGGAGCACTGAAGCTTTCTTT. The chain couples TRBV4-1 to TRBJ1-1; tentatively, D is TRBD1 (5 bases). Trimming pared 4 bases from V and 4 bases from J, leaving 13 bases between. Germline CDR1 reads MGHRA; CDR2 reads YSYEKL. This CDR3 comprises 14 residues.

This sequence joins TRBV13 and TRBJ1-3, with no clear D. The CDR3 loop spans 15 amino acids. The V gene's germline CDR1 is PRHDT and CDR2 FYEKMQ (reference sequence). Trimming took off 1 base at V and 0 bases at J, with 7 bases between the two ends. The CDR3 sequence: CASSLAGFSGNTIYF. The CDR3 DNA reads TGTGCCAGCAGCTTAGCCGGTTTCTCTGGAAACACCATATATTTT.